Listed here are 8 T cell receptor beta chains from one sample, sequenced in a study of tumor-infiltrating lymphocytes in primary liver carcinoma. Germline DNA was also extracted, and blood RNA was taken from unsorted whole blood. The input was roughly 0.5 ug total RNA; TCR beta cDNA was made from it with a constant-region primer. What produced the TCR beta libraries was three nested multiplex PCR rounds using slightly modified ARM-PCR. Use of TRBV1-TRBV30 forward primers with a C-beta reverse primer characterized the first two PCR rounds, which lasted around 10 cycles each. MiXCR was run by TCRdb on the multiplex PCR reads, yielding one entry per CDR3 protein. The data hold approximately 300,000 distinct CDR3 sequences, with 65% observed a single time. The material sequenced was peripheral blood. These TCRs come from a man aged 40-49 years with primary liver carcinoma and hepatitis B virus infection.

The chain is built from TRBV30 and TRBJ1-4, with TRBD1 identical over 7 bases. The V gene end was trimmed by 8 bases and the J gene end by 0 bases; junction bases not matched to a gene: 6. Germline CDR1 GTSNPN, CDR2 SVGIG (reference sequence). The CDR3 consists of 14 residues. CDR3 sequence reads: CALQGQTTNEKLFF. In nucleotides, the CDR3 is TGTGCCCTCCAGGGACAGACAACTAATGAAAAACTGTTTTTT.

This clonotype was seen more than once but under ten times. The rearrangement joins TRBV2 to TRBJ1-2; TRBD1 agrees at 8 bases. The CDR3 loop spans 14 amino acids. The V segment lost 8 bases and the J segment 4 bases; nucleotides outside the gene matches: 9. Germline V gene lookup returns CDR1 SNHLY and CDR2 FYNNEI. CDR3 nucleotides: TGTGCCAGCCCAGGACAGGGTAAAGGCTATGGCTACACCTTC. It is translated as CASPGQGKGYGYTF.

CDR3 sequence: CASSSWGGTSGDNEQFF. The CDR3 DNA sequence: TGTGCCAGCAGTTCCTGGGGGGGGACTAGCGGCGACAATGAGCAGTTCTTC. The chain joins TRBV6-5 to TRBJ2-1; 11 nucleotides line up with TRBD2. The CDR3 runs 17 residues. Per the germline V gene, CDR1 is MNHEY and CDR2 is SVGAGI. V was pared by 4 bases and J by 5 bases, with 10 bases of the junction left unmatched.

Concerning this clonotype: The junction shows a germline mismatch at one end, possibly a read error. The chain links TRBV7-8 to TRBJ2-7; a weak D match, TRBD2 (5 bases). The germline V gene has CDR1 SGHVS and CDR2 FQNEAQ. The CDR3 loop spans 14 amino acids. This CDR3 reads CASSPRGFDYERYF. The CDR3 DNA reads TGTGCCAGCAGCCCCCGCGGGTTTGACTACGAGCGGTACTTC. Together with reference TRBV7-8 and TRBJ2-7, the CDR3 gives the full variable domain: GAGVSQSPRYKVAKRGQDVALRCDPISGHVSLFWYQQALGQGPEFLTYFQNEAQLDKSGLPSDRFFAERPEGSVSTLKIQRTQQEDSAVYLCASSPRGFDYERYFGPGTRLTVT.

Remarks on this clonotype: A read error is likely, as this CDR3 ends without the conserved phenylalanine or tryptophan. The rearrangement uses TRBV14 and TRBJ2-4, with 12 bases identical to TRBD2. Germline assignment: CDR1 SGHDN and CDR2 FVKESK. The CDR3 is 20 amino acids. The J segment lost 1 base and the V segment lost 4 bases, leaving 14 bases of the junction unmatched. CDR3 sequence (DNA): TGTGCCAGCAGCCCCGCGACTAGCGGGAGACGGTTCCCGGCCAAAAACATTCAGTACCTC. Protein: CASSPATSGRRFPAKNIQYL.

This chain uses TRBV5-6 with TRBJ2-3; maybe TRBD2 (5 bases). V was trimmed by 2 bases and J by 3 bases, leaving 13 bases between them. Germline V gene lookup returns CDR1 SGHDT and CDR2 YYEEEE. This CDR3 has 15 amino acids. CDR3 amino acids: CASSFSGIGTDTQYF. The CDR3 DNA reads as TGTGCCAGCAGCTTCTCCGGGATAGGGACAGATACGCAGTATTTT. Drawing the rest from reference TRBV5-6 and TRBJ2-3, the complete variable domain is DAGVTQSPTHLIKTRGQQVTLRCSPKSGHDTVSWYQQALGQGPQFIFQYYEEEERQRGNFPDRFSGHQFPNYSSELNVNALLLGDSALYLCASSFSGIGTDTQYFGPGTRLTVL.

This clonotype was found a few times. The chain couples TRBV5-5 to TRBJ1-2, with 7 bases lining up with TRBD1. The CDR3 is 14 amino acids. From germline, CDR1 is SGHKS and CDR2 YYEKEE (reference sequence). Trimming removed 4 bases from V and 4 bases from J; junction bases left unmatched: 7. The CDR3 loop is CASSPAGGSYGYTF. CDR3 DNA sequence: TGTGCCAGCAGCCCAGCAGGGGGGAGCTATGGCTACACCTTC.

A note on this clonotype: Likely a read error: the CDR3 ends without its conserved phenylalanine or tryptophan. The J gene is TRBJ2-7, the V gene TRBV6-6; unclear D gene. V dropped 7 bases and J dropped 0 bases, with 16 bases sitting between them. Germline V gene sequence: CDR1 MNHNY, CDR2 SVGAGI (reference sequence). CDR3 length: 15 residues. CDR3: CASIGYRDYSYEQYS. The DNA of the CDR3 is TGTGCCAGCATCGGGTACAGAGATTACTCCTACGAGCAGTACTCA.